One T cell receptor beta chain is described in this entry. The sample belongs to a study of PD-L1 blockade in urothelial cancer. The CDR3 length is 19 residues. The germline CDR1 and CDR2 sequences are SGHRS and YFSETQ. V shed 3 bases and J 4 bases; nucleotides not matched to a gene: 18. The data were produced by immunoSEQ multiplex PCR, yet TCRdb's version contains in-frame clones alone and is incomplete. The sample includes over 30,000 clones, around 82% of them seen just once. Time point defined: pretreatment peripheral blood. The receptor was isolated from a man between 60 and 75 years old with urothelial cancer. This specimen consisted of PBMCs, obtained around atezolizumab (anti-PD-L1) treatment. This chain uses TRBV5-1 with TRBJ1-5, with TRBD1 identical over 8 bases. The CDR3 loop is CASSSLPLGGQEINQPQHF. CDR3 in DNA: TGCGCCAGCAGCTCGCTCCCTCTTGGGGGACAGGAGATTAATCAGCCCCAGCATTTT.